These T cell receptor beta chains were read from a single sample in a study of blood T cell repertoires in COVID-19. Method: immunoSEQ multiplex PCR; TCRdb's copy keeps in-frame clones and lacks some. The profile shows under 80,000 clones, 80% to 90% of them singletons. Sequenced sample: peripheral blood. The receptor set was obtained from a woman of 80 years or more with active or convalescent COVID-19. Both conserved end residues are part of each CDR3. A D gene is named only where the DNA matches it firmly. Some rows mark clone size as missing; the rest say once, few, many or name a class of expanded clone.

CDR3nt: TGTGCCAGTAGTATAGGGACAGGGCCCTACGAGCAGTACTTC
CDR3aa: CASSIGTGPYEQYF
d_gene: TRBD1
j_gene: TRBJ2-7
abundance: .
v_gene: TRBV19

CDR3nt: TGTGCCAGCAGTTACTCGGGAGCGGGGACCTACGAGCAGTACTTC
CDR3aa: CASSYSGAGTYEQYF
d_gene: TRBD2
j_gene: TRBJ2-7
abundance: .
v_gene: TRBV6-2/TRBV6-3

CDR3nt: TGTGCCATCAGTGAGACCGGGACTAGCGGGGGCAACGAGCAGTACTTC
CDR3aa: CAISETGTSGGNEQYF
d_gene: TRBD2
j_gene: TRBJ2-7
abundance: .
v_gene: TRBV10-3

CDR3nt: TGCGCCAGCAGTGACCCAGGAAACACACAGTCAGGGCAGTTCTTC
CDR3aa: CASSDPGNTQSGQFF
d_gene: .
j_gene: TRBJ2-1
abundance: once
v_gene: TRBV10-2

CDR3nt: TGTGCCAGTAGTACGGGACAGGGGAACACTGAAGCTTTCTTT
CDR3aa: CASSTGQGNTEAFF
d_gene: TRBD1
j_gene: TRBJ1-1
abundance: once
v_gene: TRBV19

CDR3nt: TGTGCCAGCAGCCCCAGGGGGACAGGCTATCAGCCCCAGCATTTT
CDR3aa: CASSPRGTGYQPQHF
d_gene: TRBD1
j_gene: TRBJ1-5
abundance: .
v_gene: TRBV27

CDR3nt: TGTGCCTGGAGCCGCCCCGGGACAGGGATCGAGACCCAGTACTTC
CDR3aa: CAWSRPGTGIETQYF
d_gene: TRBD1
j_gene: TRBJ2-5
abundance: .
v_gene: TRBV30

CDR3nt: TGTGCCAGCAGCATACGCGGACAGGCTGGAAACACCATATATTTT
CDR3aa: CASSIRGQAGNTIYF
d_gene: TRBD1
j_gene: TRBJ1-3
abundance: .
v_gene: TRBV7-2

CDR3nt: TGTGCCAGTAGTAGGGACAGGGGGGATATGGTGACTAGTTCAACCGGGGAGCTGTTTTTT
CDR3aa: CASSRDRGDMVTSSTGELFF
d_gene: TRBD1
j_gene: TRBJ2-2
abundance: .
v_gene: TRBV19

CDR3nt: TGTGCCAGCAGACATAGCGGGAAATCCTACGAGCAGTACTTC
CDR3aa: CASRHSGKSYEQYF
d_gene: TRBD2
j_gene: TRBJ2-7
abundance: .
v_gene: TRBV6-5

CDR3nt: TGTGCCAGCTCACTGGCCGGGACAGGGCAAGAGACCCAGTACTTC
CDR3aa: CASSLAGTGQETQYF
d_gene: TRBD1
j_gene: TRBJ2-5
abundance: .
v_gene: TRBV18

CDR3nt: TGTGCCAGCAGCTTCTCAGGGGGGACTGAAGCTTTCTTT
CDR3aa: CASSFSGGTEAFF
d_gene: TRBD1
j_gene: TRBJ1-1
abundance: .
v_gene: TRBV5-4

CDR3nt: TGTGCCAGCAGCGGCGGGGCGGTCAATCAGCCCCAGCATTTT
CDR3aa: CASSGGAVNQPQHF
d_gene: .
j_gene: TRBJ1-5
abundance: .
v_gene: TRBV9

CDR3nt: TGTGCCAGCAGTGACTCCACAGGGGGCAAGAACAATGAGCAGTTCTTC
CDR3aa: CASSDSTGGKNNEQFF
d_gene: TRBD1
j_gene: TRBJ2-1
abundance: few
v_gene: TRBV6-4

CDR3nt: TGTGCCAGCTCACCACGAGTTCTAGAGGTGCAAGGTACCGGGGAGCTGTTTTTT
CDR3aa: CASSPRVLEVQGTGELFF
d_gene: .
j_gene: TRBJ2-2
abundance: .
v_gene: TRBV18

CDR3nt: TGTGCTAGTACTCCTCGAGGAGGGTCGCTCTATGGCTACACCTTC
CDR3aa: CASTPRGGSLYGYTF
d_gene: .
j_gene: TRBJ1-2
abundance: .
v_gene: TRBV12-5

CDR3nt: TGCGCCAGCAGCCCCTCGCACTCTCCGGGACAGGGTTTTTATGGCTACACCTTC
CDR3aa: CASSPSHSPGQGFYGYTF
d_gene: TRBD1
j_gene: TRBJ1-2
abundance: .
v_gene: TRBV4-3

CDR3nt: TGTGCCAGCTCGCTACAGGGGAGCTCCTACAATGAGCAGTTCTTC
CDR3aa: CASSLQGSSYNEQFF
d_gene: TRBD1
j_gene: TRBJ2-1
abundance: .
v_gene: TRBV18

CDR3nt: TGTGCCAGCAGTTTATCTCCCCTCCAGGGGCGAAATCAGCCCCAGCATTTT
CDR3aa: CASSLSPLQGRNQPQHF
d_gene: .
j_gene: TRBJ1-5
abundance: .
v_gene: TRBV27

CDR3nt: TGTGCCAGTAGTAATCGACAGGTGAACACTGAAGCTTTCTTT
CDR3aa: CASSNRQVNTEAFF
d_gene: .
j_gene: TRBJ1-1
abundance: .
v_gene: TRBV19

CDR3nt: TGCAGCGTTTCCTCTCGGGACAGGGGGGAGAAAGGCTACACCTTC
CDR3aa: CSVSSRDRGEKGYTF
d_gene: TRBD1
j_gene: TRBJ1-2
abundance: once
v_gene: TRBV29-1

CDR3nt: TGTGCCAGCAGCCAACGTGGAGGGGGGGCGCGGACCGGGGAGCTGTTTTTT
CDR3aa: CASSQRGGGARTGELFF
d_gene: .
j_gene: TRBJ2-2
abundance: .
v_gene: TRBV7-2

CDR3nt: TGTGCCAGCAGCGCTAGCGGGAGCTACAATGAGCAGTTCTTC
CDR3aa: CASSASGSYNEQFF
d_gene: TRBD2
j_gene: TRBJ2-1
abundance: once
v_gene: TRBV9

CDR3nt: TGTGCCAGTAGGGGGCAGGGGGCCCAAGAGACCCAGTACTTC
CDR3aa: CASRGQGAQETQYF
d_gene: TRBD1
j_gene: TRBJ2-5
abundance: .
v_gene: TRBV19

CDR3nt: TGTGCCAGCAGCTTAGGAGCAGGGGGCAGTGTAACTAATGAAAAACTGTTTTTT
CDR3aa: CASSLGAGGSVTNEKLFF
d_gene: TRBD1
j_gene: TRBJ1-4
abundance: .
v_gene: TRBV7-9

CDR3nt: TGTGCCAGTAGGCCCGGGACTAGCGGCTCCGCGAACACCGGGGAGCTGTTTTTT
CDR3aa: CASRPGTSGSANTGELFF
d_gene: TRBD2
j_gene: TRBJ2-2
abundance: few
v_gene: TRBV19

CDR3nt: TGTGCCAGCAGTTTATTGAGCAGGGGAGCTAACTATGGCTACACCTTC
CDR3aa: CASSLLSRGANYGYTF
d_gene: .
j_gene: TRBJ1-2
abundance: .
v_gene: TRBV28

CDR3nt: TGTGCCAGTAGTATAAGGACTAGCGGGACGAAGTCCGAGCAGTACTTC
CDR3aa: CASSIRTSGTKSEQYF
d_gene: TRBD2
j_gene: TRBJ2-7
abundance: .
v_gene: TRBV19

CDR3nt: TGTGCCAGCAGTCAGGGGGTACTGAACACTGAAGCTTTCTTT
CDR3aa: CASSQGVLNTEAFF
d_gene: TRBD1
j_gene: TRBJ1-1
abundance: .
v_gene: TRBV27

CDR3nt: TGTGCCAGCAGTTTAAGTGCGGCACCCCTCCACTTT
CDR3aa: CASSLSAAPLHF
d_gene: .
j_gene: TRBJ1-6
abundance: .
v_gene: TRBV28

CDR3nt: TGTGCCAGCAGTTCTAGGCGTCAGGGGGCGTCAGGCGAGCAGTACTTC
CDR3aa: CASSSRRQGASGEQYF
d_gene: TRBD1
j_gene: TRBJ2-7
abundance: .
v_gene: TRBV27

CDR3nt: TGTGCCAGCAGTTCAGGGCTAGCGGTGAACAATGAGCAGTTCTTC
CDR3aa: CASSSGLAVNNEQFF
d_gene: TRBD2
j_gene: TRBJ2-1
abundance: .
v_gene: TRBV27

CDR3nt: TGTGCCAGCAGCGGACAGGGGAATAATTCACCCCTCCACTTT
CDR3aa: CASSGQGNNSPLHF
d_gene: TRBD1
j_gene: TRBJ1-6
abundance: .
v_gene: TRBV9

CDR3nt: TGTGCCAGCAGCTTAGGACTAGCCGAGCAGTTCTTC
CDR3aa: CASSLGLAEQFF
d_gene: TRBD2
j_gene: TRBJ2-1
abundance: .
v_gene: TRBV7-3

CDR3nt: TGTGCCAGCAGCCACTCCGTAGGTGGGGGGAAGTCCTACGAGCAGTACTTC
CDR3aa: CASSHSVGGGKSYEQYF
d_gene: .
j_gene: TRBJ2-7
abundance: few
v_gene: TRBV4-2

CDR3nt: TGTGCCAGCAGCTTAGCGCGGGCATGGGGGGACACTGAAGCTTTCTTT
CDR3aa: CASSLARAWGDTEAFF
d_gene: .
j_gene: TRBJ1-1
abundance: .
v_gene: TRBV7-8

CDR3nt: TGTGCCAGCAGACGGGACAGGGGGTTCAATGAAAAACTGTTTTTT
CDR3aa: CASRRDRGFNEKLFF
d_gene: TRBD1
j_gene: TRBJ1-4
abundance: .
v_gene: TRBV2

CDR3nt: TGTGCCAGCACCGGAGACCAGCGCGAGCAGTACTTC
CDR3aa: CASTGDQREQYF
d_gene: .
j_gene: TRBJ2-7
abundance: .
v_gene: TRBV12-3/TRBV12-4

CDR3nt: TGTGCCAGTAGTATATTCAGGGCGGAGGGCTACACCTTC
CDR3aa: CASSIFRAEGYTF
d_gene: .
j_gene: TRBJ1-2
abundance: few
v_gene: TRBV19

CDR3nt: TGTGCCAGCAGCGACAGGGTGGCGGATACGCAGTATTTT
CDR3aa: CASSDRVADTQYF
d_gene: TRBD1
j_gene: TRBJ2-3
abundance: once
v_gene: TRBV7-2

CDR3nt: TGTGCCAGCAGCTTAACGGCAGGGGTGAACACCGGGGAGCTGTTTTTT
CDR3aa: CASSLTAGVNTGELFF
d_gene: .
j_gene: TRBJ2-2
abundance: few
v_gene: TRBV7-2

CDR3nt: TGTGCCAGCAGCCACGAGGGACAGGTGTTCGATCAGCCCCAGCATTTT
CDR3aa: CASSHEGQVFDQPQHF
d_gene: TRBD1
j_gene: TRBJ1-5
abundance: .
v_gene: TRBV7-8

CDR3nt: TGTGCCAGTAGTATGCGGGGAGCGGGGGCAGAGACCCAGTACTTC
CDR3aa: CASSMRGAGAETQYF
d_gene: TRBD2
j_gene: TRBJ2-5
abundance: .
v_gene: TRBV19

CDR3nt: TGTGCCTGGAGTCCACTAGCGGGGGGATACAATGAGCAGTTCTTC
CDR3aa: CAWSPLAGGYNEQFF
d_gene: TRBD2
j_gene: TRBJ2-1
abundance: .
v_gene: TRBV30

CDR3nt: TGCGCCAGCAGCTTGGGATTTTTGGGACAGGGTTTCCAAGAGACCCAGTACTTC
CDR3aa: CASSLGFLGQGFQETQYF
d_gene: TRBD1
j_gene: TRBJ2-5
abundance: .
v_gene: TRBV5-1

CDR3nt: TGTGCCAGCGCCAGATTAGCGGGAGGTAACAATGAGCAGTTCTTC
CDR3aa: CASARLAGGNNEQFF
d_gene: TRBD2
j_gene: TRBJ2-1
abundance: .
v_gene: TRBV7-3

CDR3nt: TGTGCCAGCAGTTGGGGACAGGGGATGGCGCCCCAGCATTTT
CDR3aa: CASSWGQGMAPQHF
d_gene: TRBD1
j_gene: TRBJ1-5
abundance: .
v_gene: TRBV6-2/TRBV6-3

CDR3nt: TGTGCCAGCAGCTTGGAGGGAAGGGGGCAGTACTTC
CDR3aa: CASSLEGRGQYF
d_gene: .
j_gene: TRBJ2-7
abundance: few
v_gene: TRBV5-8

CDR3nt: TGTGCCAGCAGCTTAAGCAGCGGGGGGGGAAACAATGAGCAGTTCTTC
CDR3aa: CASSLSSGGGNNEQFF
d_gene: TRBD2
j_gene: TRBJ2-1
abundance: once
v_gene: TRBV7-2

CDR3nt: TGTGCCAGTAGTTTAGGGACTAGCGGGACCGGCGAGCAGTACTTC
CDR3aa: CASSLGTSGTGEQYF
d_gene: TRBD2
j_gene: TRBJ2-7
abundance: .
v_gene: TRBV19

CDR3nt: TGTGCCAGCAGCTTAGCCCGGGACAGGGAAATCGTCAGCACAGATACGCAGTATTTT
CDR3aa: CASSLARDREIVSTDTQYF
d_gene: TRBD1
j_gene: TRBJ2-3
abundance: .
v_gene: TRBV7-6